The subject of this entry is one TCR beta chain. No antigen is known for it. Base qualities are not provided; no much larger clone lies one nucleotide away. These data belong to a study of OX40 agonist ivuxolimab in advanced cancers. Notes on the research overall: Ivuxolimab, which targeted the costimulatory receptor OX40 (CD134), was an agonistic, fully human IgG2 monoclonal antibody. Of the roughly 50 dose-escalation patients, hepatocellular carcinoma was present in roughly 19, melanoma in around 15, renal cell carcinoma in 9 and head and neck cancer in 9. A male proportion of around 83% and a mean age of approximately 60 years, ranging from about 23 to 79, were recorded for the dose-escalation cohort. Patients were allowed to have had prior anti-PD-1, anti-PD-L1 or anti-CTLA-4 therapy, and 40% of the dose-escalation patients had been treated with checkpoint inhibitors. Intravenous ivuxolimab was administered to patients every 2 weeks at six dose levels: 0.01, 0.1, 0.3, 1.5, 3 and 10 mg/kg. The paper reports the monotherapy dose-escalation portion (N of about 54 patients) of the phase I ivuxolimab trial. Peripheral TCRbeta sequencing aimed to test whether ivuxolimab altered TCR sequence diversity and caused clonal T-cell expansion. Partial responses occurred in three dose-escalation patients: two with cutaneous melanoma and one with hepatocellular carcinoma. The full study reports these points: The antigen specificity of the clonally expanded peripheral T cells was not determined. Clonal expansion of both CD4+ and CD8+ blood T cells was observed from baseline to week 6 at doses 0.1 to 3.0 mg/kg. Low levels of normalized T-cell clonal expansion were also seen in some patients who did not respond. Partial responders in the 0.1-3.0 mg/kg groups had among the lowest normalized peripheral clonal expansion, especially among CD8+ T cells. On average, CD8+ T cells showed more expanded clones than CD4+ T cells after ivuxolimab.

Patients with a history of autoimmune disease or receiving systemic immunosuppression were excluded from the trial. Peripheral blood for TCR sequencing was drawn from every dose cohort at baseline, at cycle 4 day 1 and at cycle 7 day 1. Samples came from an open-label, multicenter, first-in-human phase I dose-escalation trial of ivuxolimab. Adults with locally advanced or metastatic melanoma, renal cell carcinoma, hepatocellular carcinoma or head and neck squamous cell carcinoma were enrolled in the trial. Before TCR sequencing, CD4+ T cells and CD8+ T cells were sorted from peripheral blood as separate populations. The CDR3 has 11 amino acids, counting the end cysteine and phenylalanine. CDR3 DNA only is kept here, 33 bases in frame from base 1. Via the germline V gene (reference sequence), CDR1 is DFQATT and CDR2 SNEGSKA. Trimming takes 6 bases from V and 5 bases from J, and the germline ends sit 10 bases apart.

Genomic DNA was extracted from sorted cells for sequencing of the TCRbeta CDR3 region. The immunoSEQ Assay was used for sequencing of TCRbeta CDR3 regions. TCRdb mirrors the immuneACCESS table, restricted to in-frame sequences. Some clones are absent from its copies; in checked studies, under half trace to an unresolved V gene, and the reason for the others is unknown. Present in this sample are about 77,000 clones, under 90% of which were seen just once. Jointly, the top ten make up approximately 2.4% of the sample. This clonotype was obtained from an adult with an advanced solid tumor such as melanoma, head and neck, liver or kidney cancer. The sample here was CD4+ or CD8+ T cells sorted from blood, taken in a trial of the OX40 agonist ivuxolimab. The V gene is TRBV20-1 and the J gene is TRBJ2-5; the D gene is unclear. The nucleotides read TGCAGTGCCCTGGGATTGGAGACCCAGTACTTC. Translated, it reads CSALGLETQYF.